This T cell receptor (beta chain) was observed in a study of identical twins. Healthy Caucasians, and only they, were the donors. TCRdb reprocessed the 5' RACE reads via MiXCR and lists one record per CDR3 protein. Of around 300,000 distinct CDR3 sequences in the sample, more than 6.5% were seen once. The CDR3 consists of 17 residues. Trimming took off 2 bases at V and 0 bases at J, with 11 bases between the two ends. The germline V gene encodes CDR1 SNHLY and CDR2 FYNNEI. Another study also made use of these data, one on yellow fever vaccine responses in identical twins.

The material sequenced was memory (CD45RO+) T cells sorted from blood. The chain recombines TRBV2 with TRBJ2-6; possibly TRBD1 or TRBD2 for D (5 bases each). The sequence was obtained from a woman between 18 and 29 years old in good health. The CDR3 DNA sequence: TGTGCCAGCAGTGAACGGGGCCGGGGCTCTGGGGCCAACGTCCTGACTTTC. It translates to CASSERGRGSGANVLTF.